A single sample gave rise to the 13 T cell receptor beta chains below, sequenced in a study of T cells after yellow fever vaccination. TCRdb fed the 5' RACE reads into MiXCR, producing one record per CDR3 protein. The sample has a few hundred thousand distinct CDR3 sequences, roughly a sixth seen once. The source material was PBMCs, sampled more than 4 days after the first yellow fever vaccination. Receptor source: a young man who received the YFV17D yellow fever vaccine.

This clonotype occurred a few times. The chain has TRBV30 and TRBJ1-1, with D hard to call. Germline CDR1 is GTSNPN and CDR2 is SVGIG (reference sequence). The CDR3 runs 14 residues. The V end was cut by 5 bases, the J end by 1 base, with 14 bases between. The DNA of the CDR3 is TGTGCCTGGCGCCTAAGAGGTACGAACACTGAAGCTTTCTTT. This gives the protein CAWRLRGTNTEAFF. The complete variable domain, with remaining parts taken from reference TRBV30 and TRBJ1-1, reads SQTIHQWPATLVQPVGSPLSLECTVEGTSNPNLYWYRQAAGRGLQLLFYSVGIGQISSEVPQNLSASRPQDRQFILSSKKLLLSDSGFYLCAWRLRGTNTEAFFGQGTRLTVV.

This clonotype was observed a handful of times. V usage is TRBV12-3 or TRBV12-4 and J usage is TRBJ2-1; D is possibly TRBD1 or TRBD2 (5 bases each). CDR3 length: 14 amino acids. With 6 bases removed from V and 9 bases from J, the gap between germline ends came to 18 bases. The CDR3 reads CASSPGPTTGEQFF. For the CDR3, the DNA is TGTGCCAGCAGCCCGGGACCCACGACGGGTGAGCAGTTCTTC.

The chain recombines TRBV4-2 with TRBJ2-1; D is ambiguous. Looked up from germline, CDR1 is LGHNA and CDR2 is YNFKEQ. V was shortened by 0 bases and J by 9 bases, with 6 bases between the two germline ends. The CDR3 loop spans 12 amino acids. CDR3 sequence: CASSQDTIEQFF. The DNA of the CDR3 is TGTGCCAGCAGCCAAGATACAATTGAGCAGTTCTTC.

This clonotype was observed a handful of times. The CDR3 DNA reads TGTGCCAGCAGTTCGGGACTCAGCCACGAGCAGTACGTC. Encoded protein: CASSSGLSHEQYV. The chain recombines TRBV2 with TRBJ2-7; TRBD2 is a possible D gene (6 bases). The CDR3 totals 13 residues. Looked up from germline, CDR1 is SNHLY and CDR2 is FYNNEI. Trimming left V 5 bases short and J 5 bases short, with 13 bases between.

The chain has TRBV13 and TRBJ2-7; D call uncertain. Germline CDR1 reads PRHDT; CDR2 reads FYEKMQ (reference sequence). The CDR3 has 14 amino acids. Trimming pared 0 bases from V and 1 base from J, leaving 7 bases between. CDR3 in DNA: TGTGCCAGCAGCTTAGGGAGCCTATCCTACGAGCAGTACGTC. This encodes CASSLGSLSYEQYV.

A few counts support this clonotype. The chain carries TRBV19 and TRBJ2-2, with TRBD1 identical over 7 bases. The ends lost 8 bases at V and 5 bases at J; junction bases unmatched: 11. Germline-derived CDR1 and CDR2 are LNHDA and SQIVND (reference sequence). This CDR3 spans 15 amino acids. The chain's CDR3 is CASFRGGLKTGELFF. The CDR3 DNA reads TGTGCCAGTTTCAGAGGGGGCCTAAAAACCGGGGAGCTGTTTTTT.

The V and J genes are TRBV24-1 and TRBJ2-3; TRBD2 matches 14 bases. The CDR3 extends over 15 amino acids. Germline V CDR1 and CDR2: KGHDR, SFDVKD. V dropped 5 bases and J dropped 3; count of bases not matched to a gene: 0. The CDR3 region is CATSGTSGGTDTQYF. The CDR3 DNA sequence: TGTGCCACCAGTGGGACTAGCGGGGGGACAGATACGCAGTATTTT.

This clonotype appeared a few times. J is TRBJ2-3 and V is TRBV5-1; 7 bases are shared with TRBD1. V lost 0 bases to trimming and J lost 2 bases; unmatched junction nucleotides: 6. CDR1 SGHRS and CDR2 YFSETQ come from the germline V gene. The CDR3 has 16 amino acids. The CDR3 sequence: CASSLGPGQYTDTQYF. Written as DNA, the CDR3 is TGCGCCAGCAGCTTGGGGCCGGGACAGTACACAGATACGCAGTATTTT.

On this clonotype: Given a much more abundant clone one base away, this may be a read error. The chain links TRBV29-1 to TRBJ2-7, with 8 bases aligning to TRBD2. Germline V lookup: CDR1 SQVTM, CDR2 ANQGSEA. The CDR3 runs 12 residues. The CDR3 is CGVASGGYEQYF. DNA for the CDR3: TGCGGCGTTGCCAGCGGGGGATACGAGCAGTACTTC.

The chain combines TRBV24-1 with TRBJ2-1; no clear D gene. The CDR3 loop spans 11 amino acids. In germline, CDR1 is KGHDR, CDR2 SFDVKD. Trimming pared 9 bases from V and 2 bases from J, leaving 4 bases between. The CDR3 loop is CATGTYNEQFF. CDR3 DNA sequence: TGTGCCACCGGGACCTACAATGAGCAGTTCTTC.

This chain links TRBV5-1 with TRBJ1-3, with TRBD1 matching 8 bases. V lost 5 bases and J lost 10; bases outside the gene matches: 11. Per germline, CDR1 SGHRS and CDR2 YFSETQ. This CDR3 comprises 14 residues. The CDR3 DNA reads TGCGCCAGCAGTTCCGCAGGGGGCCAGAGGACCATATATTTT. Amino acids: CASSSAGGQRTIYF.

V is TRBV29-1 and J is TRBJ1-4; D uncertain. The germline CDR1 and CDR2 sequences are SQVTM and ANQGSEA. The CDR3 runs 13 residues. The V gene lost 8 bases and the J gene lost 5 bases, with 15 bases spanning the gap. CDR3: CSSSGPENEKLFF. The CDR3 DNA is TGCAGCTCCTCGGGCCCGGAAAATGAAAAACTGTTTTTT.

The table lists this clonotype with a few counts. This chain connects TRBV5-1 to TRBJ1-3; D is unresolved. The CDR3 consists of 13 residues. CDR1 SGHRS and CDR2 YFSETQ come from the germline V gene. V lost 2 bases, J lost 8 bases, and 11 bases lay in between. The CDR3: CASSFIEGDTIYF. CDR3 bases: TGCGCCAGCAGCTTCATTGAGGGAGACACCATATATTTT.